Listed here are 14 T cell receptor beta chains from one sample, sequenced in a study of early T cells in non-severe SARS-CoV-2 infection. MiXCR, run by TCRdb on the 5' RACE reads, gives a single entry per CDR3 protein. The table lists about 44,000 distinct CDR3 sequences, 23% of them singletons. This sample comprised whole blood, obtained at baseline. These receptors all stem from an adult who was a healthcare worker with PCR-confirmed SARS-CoV-2 infection or an uninfected control (not recorded which).

This clonotype was counted only a few times. The rearrangement links TRBV20-1 to TRBJ2-3; 10 bases align to TRBD1. With 6 bases clipped from V and 4 bases from J, the junction kept 7 bases outside the gene matches. Germline lookup yields CDR1 DFQATT and CDR2 SNEGSKA (reference sequence). The CDR3 length is 14 residues. The CDR3 sequence is CSAPGQGFADTQYF. CDR3 sequence (DNA): TGCAGTGCCCCGGGACAGGGGTTTGCAGATACGCAGTATTTT.

This chain links TRBV6-6 with TRBJ1-1; D perhaps matches TRBD1 (6 bases). The CDR3 runs to 14 residues. The germline gives CDR1 MNHNY, CDR2 SVGAGI (reference sequence). The V end lost 5 bases, the J end lost 3 bases, and 13 bases lay between the germline ends. This chain's CDR3 is CASSPRQVHTEAFF. In DNA, the CDR3 is TGTGCCAGCAGTCCCCGACAGGTGCACACTGAAGCTTTCTTT.

This chain uses TRBV6-2 or TRBV6-3 with TRBJ2-3; 7 nucleotides line up with TRBD1. The CDR3 is 17 residues long. Unmatched junction bases numbered 8, after V lost 2 bases and J lost 0 bases. Germline V lookup: CDR1 MNHEY, CDR2 SVGEGT. CDR3 sequence: CASSYRTGGFSTDTQYF. DNA of the CDR3: TGTGCCAGCAGTTACAGGACAGGAGGATTTAGCACAGATACGCAGTATTTT.

The J gene is TRBJ2-5, the V gene TRBV24-1; no firm D call. This CDR3 is built from 13 residues. The germline V gene has CDR1 KGHDR and CDR2 SFDVKD. V lost 3 bases to trimming and J lost 0 bases, with 4 bases between them. CDR3 DNA sequence: TGTGCCACCAGTGATCGTAACCAAGAGACCCAGTACTTC. Translated: CATSDRNQETQYF.

This chain uses TRBV12-3 or TRBV12-4 with TRBJ2-3; D is undetermined. Trimming removed 7 bases from V and 5 bases from J, with 10 bases in between. The CDR3 loop spans 12 amino acids. The DNA of the CDR3 is TGTGCCAGCACCCATCGTAGAGATACGCAGTATTTT. It specifies CASTHRRDTQYF.

The CDR3, as DNA: TGTGCCAGCAGTGAACAGGGACAGCCCCAGCATTTT. This encodes CASSEQGQPQHF. The chain is built from TRBV28 and TRBJ1-5; tentatively, D is TRBD1 (6 bases). The germline V gene encodes CDR1 MDHEN and CDR2 SYDVKM. The CDR3 spans 12 residues. Trimming stripped 5 bases from V and 7 bases from J, with 9 bases between.

The chain is built from TRBV5-1 and TRBJ2-2; possibly TRBD1 for D (6 bases). V lost 4 bases and J 5 bases, leaving 9 bases between the germline ends. The CDR3 is made up of 13 amino acids. Germline lookup yields CDR1 SGHRS and CDR2 YFSETQ. The CDR3 DNA reads as TGCGCCAGCAGCCCGCAGGGGACCGGGGAGCTGTTTTTT. Amino acid sequence: CASSPQGTGELFF.

CDR3 loop: CASSLTESRSEQYF. The DNA for the CDR3 is TGTGCCAGCTCACTAACAGAATCCCGAAGCGAGCAGTACTTC. The chain recombines TRBV18 with TRBJ2-7; D remains unclear. The CDR3 has 14 residues. V was trimmed by 4 bases and J by 6 bases, leaving 16 bases between them. Germline V gene lookup returns CDR1 KGHSH and CDR2 LQKENI.

CDR3 in amino acids: CASSYYLSTDTQYF. CDR3 DNA sequence: TGTGCCAGCAGTTACTACCTAAGCACAGATACGCAGTATTTT. V is TRBV6-5 and J is TRBJ2-3, with unresolved D. The V gene's germline CDR1 is MNHEY and CDR2 SVGAGI. The germline V and J ends were trimmed by 1 base and 0 bases, with 5 bases remaining between them. The CDR3 is made up of 14 amino acids.

The chain recombines TRBV29-1 with TRBJ2-3; a weak D match, TRBD2 (5 bases). CDR3 length: 14 residues. The ends were cut back, 2 bases at V and 0 bases at J, with 9 bases in the middle. Germline CDR1 reads SQVTM; CDR2 reads ANQGSEA. In nucleotides, the CDR3 is TGCAGCGTTGAATTTTGGACTAGCACAGATACGCAGTATTTT. Translating it yields CSVEFWTSTDTQYF.

CDR3 nucleotide sequence: TGTGCCATCAGTGAACAGGGATATGACACTGAAGCTTTCTTT. It translates to CAISEQGYDTEAFF. The V and J genes are TRBV10-3 and TRBJ1-1; D may be TRBD1 (6 bases). The CDR3 extends over 14 amino acids. CDR1 and CDR2 from the germline V gene are ENHRY and SYGVKD. V lost 3 bases and J 3 bases, leaving 11 bases between the germline ends.

J is TRBJ2-3 and V is TRBV10-1; D is unresolved. The CDR3 loop spans 14 amino acids. Germline CDR1 WNHNN, CDR2 SYGVQD (reference sequence). V gave up 0 bases and J gave up 2 bases, with 6 bases separating them. CDR3 DNA sequence: TGCGCCAGCAGTGAGTCTAGGCTCACAGATACGCAGTATTTT. Protein product: CASSESRLTDTQYF.

This clonotype was seen a few times. The J gene is TRBJ1-1, the V gene TRBV5-1; D perhaps matches TRBD1 (5 bases). The CDR3 consists of 14 residues. CDR1 is SGHRS and CDR2 is YFSETQ in the germline V gene. The V and J ends lost 4 bases and 3 bases respectively, with 13 bases between them. The CDR3 DNA sequence: TGCGCCAGCAGCCGGTCAGGGCGTGACACTGAAGCTTTCTTT. Protein sequence: CASSRSGRDTEAFF. The full variable domain, in which reference TRBV5-1 and TRBJ1-1 provide the parts outside the CDR3, is KAGVTQTPRYLIKTRGQQVTLSCSPISGHRSVSWYQQTPGQGLQFLFEYFSETQRNKGNFPGRFSGRQFSNSRSEMNVSTLELGDSALYLCASSRSGRDTEAFFGQGTRLTVV.

The chain carries TRBV6-5 and TRBJ2-7, with D tentatively TRBD1 or TRBD2 (5 bases each). Germline values: CDR1 MNHEY, CDR2 SVGAGI. V lost 2 bases, J lost 5 bases, and 13 bases lay in between. The CDR3 extends over 14 amino acids. The CDR3 coding sequence is TGTGCCAGCAGTTACGGTGGGGACCCGGACGAGCAGTACTTC. Protein product: CASSYGGDPDEQYF.